This T cell receptor beta chain was recorded in a study of cytomegalovirus exposure and HLA in healthy donors. Points from the study as a whole: Sequencing likely produced, as an artifact, a cluster of highly shared sequence variants.

With 60 Vbeta and 13 Jbeta primers, the PCR was carried out. Produced via immunoSEQ multiplex PCR; TCRdb's table is partial and in-frame only. The profile shows approximately 100,000 clones, 85% of them singletons. Details on this clone: What it binds is not known.

In germline, CDR1 is SEHNR, CDR2 FQNEAQ (reference sequence). The CDR3 is made up of 13 amino acids. Trimming removed 8 bases from V and 1 base from J, with 9 bases in between. The sequence was collected from a man aged 40-49 years in good health and CMV-seropositive. V gene TRBV7-9 combines with J gene TRBJ1-3; D unresolved. What was sequenced was PBMCs. CDR3 protein: CASGPGSGNTIYF. CDR3 in DNA: TGTGCCAGCGGTCCGGGTTCTGGAAACACCATATATTTT.